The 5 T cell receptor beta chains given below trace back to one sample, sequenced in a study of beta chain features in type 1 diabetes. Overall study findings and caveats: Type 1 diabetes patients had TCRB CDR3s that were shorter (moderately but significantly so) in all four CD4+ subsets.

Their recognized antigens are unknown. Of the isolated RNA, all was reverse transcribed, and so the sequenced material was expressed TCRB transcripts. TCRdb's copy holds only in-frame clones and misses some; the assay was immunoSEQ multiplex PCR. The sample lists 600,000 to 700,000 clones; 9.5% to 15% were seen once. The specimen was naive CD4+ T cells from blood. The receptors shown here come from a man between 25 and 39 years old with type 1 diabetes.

CDR3: CASSGAGTGTGSGELFF. CDR3 DNA sequence: TGTGCCAGCAGCGGGGCCGGGACAGGGACAGGGTCCGGGGAGCTGTTTTTT. This chain connects TRBV7-2 to TRBJ2-2; 9 bases are shared with TRBD1. The CDR3 sequence is 17 residues long. Germline-derived CDR1 and CDR2 are SGHTA and FQGNSA. Germline trimming cut 5 bases from V and 6 bases from J; bases unmatched to any gene: 13.

The CDR3 region is CASSFARVETQYF. DNA of the CDR3: TGTGCCAGCAGCTTCGCCAGGGTTGAGACCCAGTACTTC. The V and J genes are TRBV7-6 and TRBJ2-5; a possible D gene is TRBD1 (5 bases). V lost 3 bases and J 5 bases, leaving 10 bases between the germline ends. CDR1 SGHVS and CDR2 FNYEAQ come from the germline V gene. The CDR3 runs to 13 residues.

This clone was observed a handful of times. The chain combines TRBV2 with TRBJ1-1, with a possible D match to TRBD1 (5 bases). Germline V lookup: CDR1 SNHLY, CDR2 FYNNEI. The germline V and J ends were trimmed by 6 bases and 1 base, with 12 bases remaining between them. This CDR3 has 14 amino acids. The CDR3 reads CASRFNRQNTEAFF. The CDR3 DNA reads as TGTGCCAGCAGATTCAACAGGCAGAACACTGAAGCTTTCTTT.

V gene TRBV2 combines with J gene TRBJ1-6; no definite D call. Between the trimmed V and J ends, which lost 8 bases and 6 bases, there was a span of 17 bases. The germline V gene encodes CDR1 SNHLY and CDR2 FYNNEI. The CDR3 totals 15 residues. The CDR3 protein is CASLQAIEGNSPLHF. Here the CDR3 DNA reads TGTGCCAGCCTGCAGGCGATAGAGGGTAATTCACCCCTCCACTTT.

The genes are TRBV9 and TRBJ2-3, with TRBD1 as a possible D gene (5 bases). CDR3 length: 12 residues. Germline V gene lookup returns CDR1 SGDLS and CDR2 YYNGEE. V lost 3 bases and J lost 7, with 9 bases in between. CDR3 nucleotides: TGTGCCAGCAGCGCTCAGGGAAATACGCAGTATTTT. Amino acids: CASSAQGNTQYF.